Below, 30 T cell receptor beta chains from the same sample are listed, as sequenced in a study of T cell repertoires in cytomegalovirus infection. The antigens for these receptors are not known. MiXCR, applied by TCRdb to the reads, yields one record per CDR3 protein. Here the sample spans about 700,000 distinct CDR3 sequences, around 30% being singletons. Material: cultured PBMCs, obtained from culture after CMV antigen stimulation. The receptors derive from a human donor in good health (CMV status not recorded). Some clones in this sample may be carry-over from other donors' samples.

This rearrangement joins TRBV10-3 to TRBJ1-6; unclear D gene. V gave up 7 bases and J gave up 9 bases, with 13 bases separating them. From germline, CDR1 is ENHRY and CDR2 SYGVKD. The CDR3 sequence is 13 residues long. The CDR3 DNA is TGTGCCATCAATGGGCAGATTGGTTCACCCCTCCACTTT. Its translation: CAINGQIGSPLHF.

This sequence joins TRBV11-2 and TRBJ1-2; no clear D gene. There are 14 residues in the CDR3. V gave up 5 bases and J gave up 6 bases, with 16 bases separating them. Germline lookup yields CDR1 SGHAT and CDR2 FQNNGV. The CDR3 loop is CASSLAGGRDGYTF. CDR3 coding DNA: TGTGCCAGCAGCCTAGCTGGCGGGAGGGATGGCTACACCTTC. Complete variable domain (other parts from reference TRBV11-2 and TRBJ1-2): EAGVAQSPRYKIIEKRQSVAFWCNPISGHATLYWYQQILGQGPKLLIQFQNNGVVDDSQLPKDRFSAERLKGVDSTLKIQPAKLEDSAVYLCASSLAGGRDGYTFGSGTRLTVV.

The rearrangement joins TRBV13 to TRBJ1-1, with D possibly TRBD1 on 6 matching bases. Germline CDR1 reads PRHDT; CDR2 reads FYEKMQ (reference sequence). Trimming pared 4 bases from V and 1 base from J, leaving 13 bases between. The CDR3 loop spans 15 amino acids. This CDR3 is CASSSGQIRNTEAFF. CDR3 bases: TGTGCCAGCAGCTCAGGACAGATTAGGAACACTGAAGCTTTCTTT.

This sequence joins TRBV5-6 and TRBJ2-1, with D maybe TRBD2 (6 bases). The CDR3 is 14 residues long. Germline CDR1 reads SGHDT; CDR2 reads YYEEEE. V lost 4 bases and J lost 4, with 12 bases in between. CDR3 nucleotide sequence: TGTGCCAGCAGCCCGGGGGACTTGTACAATGAGCAGTTCTTC. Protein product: CASSPGDLYNEQFF.

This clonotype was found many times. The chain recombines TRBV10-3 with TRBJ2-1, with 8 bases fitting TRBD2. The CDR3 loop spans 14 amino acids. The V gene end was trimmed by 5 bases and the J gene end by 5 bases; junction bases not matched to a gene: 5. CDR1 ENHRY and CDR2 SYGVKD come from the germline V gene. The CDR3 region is CAISRREENNEQFF. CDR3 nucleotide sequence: TGTGCCATCAGTCGGCGGGAGGAAAACAATGAGCAGTTCTTC.

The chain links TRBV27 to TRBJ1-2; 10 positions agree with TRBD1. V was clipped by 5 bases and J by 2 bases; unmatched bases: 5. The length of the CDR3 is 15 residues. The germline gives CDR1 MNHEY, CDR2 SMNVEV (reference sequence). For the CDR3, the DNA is TGTGCCAGCAGTAAGACAGGGGGCGGAAACTATGGCTACACCTTC. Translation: CASSKTGGGNYGYTF.

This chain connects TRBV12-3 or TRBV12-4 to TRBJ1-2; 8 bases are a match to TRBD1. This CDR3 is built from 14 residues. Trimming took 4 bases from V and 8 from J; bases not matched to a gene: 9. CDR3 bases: TGTGCCAGCAGTTACAGGACAGGGCAGCGAGGCTACACCTTC. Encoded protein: CASSYRTGQRGYTF.

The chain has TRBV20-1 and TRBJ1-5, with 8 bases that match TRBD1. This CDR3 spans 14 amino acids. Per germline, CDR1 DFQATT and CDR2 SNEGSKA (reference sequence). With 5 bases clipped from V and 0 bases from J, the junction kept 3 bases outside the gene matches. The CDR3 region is CSAWTGYSNQPQHF. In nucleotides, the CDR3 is TGCAGTGCTTGGACAGGGTATAGCAATCAGCCCCAGCATTTT.

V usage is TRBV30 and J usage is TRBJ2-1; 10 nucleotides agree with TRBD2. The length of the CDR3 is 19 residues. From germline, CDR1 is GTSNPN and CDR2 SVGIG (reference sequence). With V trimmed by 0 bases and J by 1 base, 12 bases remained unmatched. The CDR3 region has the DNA TGTGCCTGGAGTGTGCTAGCGGGAGACCTTATCGAGTCCTACAATGAGCAGTTCTTC. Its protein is CAWSVLAGDLIESYNEQFF.

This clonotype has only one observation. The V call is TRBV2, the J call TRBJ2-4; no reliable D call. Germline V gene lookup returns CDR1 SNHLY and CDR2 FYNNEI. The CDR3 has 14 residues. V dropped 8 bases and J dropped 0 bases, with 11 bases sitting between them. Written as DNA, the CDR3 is TGTGCCAGCCTCTACTCTACAGCCAAAAACATTCAGTACTTC. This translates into CASLYSTAKNIQYF.

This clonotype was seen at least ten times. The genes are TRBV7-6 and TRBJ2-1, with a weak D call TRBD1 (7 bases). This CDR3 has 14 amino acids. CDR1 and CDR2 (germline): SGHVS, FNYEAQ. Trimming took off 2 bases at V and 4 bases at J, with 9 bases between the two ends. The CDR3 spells CASSLQGGYNEQFF. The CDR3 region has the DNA TGTGCCAGCAGCTTACAGGGGGGTTACAATGAGCAGTTCTTC.

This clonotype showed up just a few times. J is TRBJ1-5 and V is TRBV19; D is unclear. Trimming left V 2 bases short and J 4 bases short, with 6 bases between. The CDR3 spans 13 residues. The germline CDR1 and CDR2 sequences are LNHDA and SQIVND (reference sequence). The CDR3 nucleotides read TGTGCCAGTAGTATAAAACAGAATCAGCCCCAGCATTTT. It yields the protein CASSIKQNQPQHF.

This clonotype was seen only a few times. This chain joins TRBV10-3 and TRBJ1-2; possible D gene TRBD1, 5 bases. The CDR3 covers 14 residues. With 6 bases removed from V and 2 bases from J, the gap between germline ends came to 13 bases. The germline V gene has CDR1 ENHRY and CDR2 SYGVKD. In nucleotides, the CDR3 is TGTGCCATCAGAGAACCGGGGGACAACTATGGCTACACCTTC. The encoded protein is CAIREPGDNYGYTF.

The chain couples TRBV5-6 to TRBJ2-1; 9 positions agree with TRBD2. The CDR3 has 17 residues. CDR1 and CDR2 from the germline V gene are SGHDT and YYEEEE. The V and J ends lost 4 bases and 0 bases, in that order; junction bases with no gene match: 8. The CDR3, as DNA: TGTGCCAGCAGCCCTCCAGCGGGGGGAAACTCCTACAATGAGCAGTTCTTC. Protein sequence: CASSPPAGGNSYNEQFF.

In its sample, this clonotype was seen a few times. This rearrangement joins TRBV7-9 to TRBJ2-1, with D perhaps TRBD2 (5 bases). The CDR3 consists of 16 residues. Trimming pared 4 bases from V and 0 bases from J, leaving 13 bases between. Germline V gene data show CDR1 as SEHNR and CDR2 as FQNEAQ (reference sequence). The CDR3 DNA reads TGTGCCAGCAGCTCCCCGGACTTAAGCTCCTACAATGAGCAGTTCTTC. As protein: CASSSPDLSSYNEQFF.

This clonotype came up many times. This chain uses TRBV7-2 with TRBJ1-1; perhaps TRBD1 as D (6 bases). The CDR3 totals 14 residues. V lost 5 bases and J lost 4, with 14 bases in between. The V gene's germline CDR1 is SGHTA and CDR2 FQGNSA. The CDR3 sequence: CASSPRVGATEAFF. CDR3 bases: TGTGCCAGCAGCCCCCGGGTGGGGGCCACTGAAGCTTTCTTT.

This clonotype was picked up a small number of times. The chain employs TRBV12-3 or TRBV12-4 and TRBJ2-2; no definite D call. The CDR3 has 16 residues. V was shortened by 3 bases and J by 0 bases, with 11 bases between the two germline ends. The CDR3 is CASSFATATNTGELFF. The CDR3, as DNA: TGTGCCAGCAGTTTTGCGACGGCTACGAACACCGGGGAGCTGTTTTTT.

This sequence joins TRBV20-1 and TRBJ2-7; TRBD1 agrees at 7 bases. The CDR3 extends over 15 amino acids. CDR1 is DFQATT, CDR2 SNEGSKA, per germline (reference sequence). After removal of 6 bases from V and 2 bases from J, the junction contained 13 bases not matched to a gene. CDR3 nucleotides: TGCAGTGCCCCAACGCCGGGACAGCGAACCTACGAGCAGTACTTC. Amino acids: CSAPTPGQRTYEQYF.

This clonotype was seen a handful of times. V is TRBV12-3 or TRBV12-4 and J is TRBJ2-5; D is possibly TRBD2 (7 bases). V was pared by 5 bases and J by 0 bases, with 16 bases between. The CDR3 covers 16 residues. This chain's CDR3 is CASSVLGGGYQETQYF. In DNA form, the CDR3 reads TGTGCCAGCAGTGTCCTGGGAGGGGGGTACCAAGAGACCCAGTACTTC.

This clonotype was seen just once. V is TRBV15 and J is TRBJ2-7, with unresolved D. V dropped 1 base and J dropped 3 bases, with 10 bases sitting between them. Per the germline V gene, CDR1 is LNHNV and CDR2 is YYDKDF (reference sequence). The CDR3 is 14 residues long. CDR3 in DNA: TGTGCCACCAGCAGAGCCGCCCCGGGCTACGAGCAGTACTTC. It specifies CATSRAAPGYEQYF.

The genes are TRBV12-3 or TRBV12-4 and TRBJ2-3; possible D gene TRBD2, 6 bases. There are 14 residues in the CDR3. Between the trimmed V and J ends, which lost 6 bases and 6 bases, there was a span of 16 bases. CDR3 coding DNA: TGTGCCAGCAGCCCCTTTTGGGGGGACGATACGCAGTATTTT. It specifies CASSPFWGDDTQYF.

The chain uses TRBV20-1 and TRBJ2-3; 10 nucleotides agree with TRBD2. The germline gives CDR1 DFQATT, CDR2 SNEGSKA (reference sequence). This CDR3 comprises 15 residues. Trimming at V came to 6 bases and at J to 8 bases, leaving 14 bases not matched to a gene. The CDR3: CSALTKGLAPTTQYF. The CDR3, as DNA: TGCAGTGCCTTAACCAAGGGACTAGCGCCAACTACGCAGTATTTT.

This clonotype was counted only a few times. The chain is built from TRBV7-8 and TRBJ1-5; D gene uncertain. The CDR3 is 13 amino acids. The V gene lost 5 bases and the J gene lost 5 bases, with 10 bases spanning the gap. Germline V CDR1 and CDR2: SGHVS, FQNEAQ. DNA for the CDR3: TGTGCCAGCAGCCCTGGCTGGGATCAGCCCCAGCATTTT. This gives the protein CASSPGWDQPQHF. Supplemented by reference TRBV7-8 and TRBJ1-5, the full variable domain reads GAGVSQSPRYKVAKRGQDVALRCDPISGHVSLFWYQQALGQGPEFLTYFQNEAQLDKSGLPSDRFFAERPEGSVSTLKIQRTQQEDSAVYLCASSPGWDQPQHFGDGTRLSIL.

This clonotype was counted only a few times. The CDR3 reads CASSTGDRPNTEAFF. The CDR3 DNA follows: TGTGCCAGCAGTACCGGGGACAGGCCGAACACTGAAGCTTTCTTT. V gene TRBV28 combines with J gene TRBJ1-1; 8 bases align to TRBD1. CDR3 size: 15 residues. The germline gives CDR1 MDHEN, CDR2 SYDVKM. J was trimmed by 1 base and V by 5 bases; bases with no gene match: 6.

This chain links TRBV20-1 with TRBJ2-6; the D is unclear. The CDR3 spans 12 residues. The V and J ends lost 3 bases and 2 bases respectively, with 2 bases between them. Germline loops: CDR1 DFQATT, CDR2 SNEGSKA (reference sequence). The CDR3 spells CSASPGANVLTF. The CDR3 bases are TGCAGTGCTAGTCCTGGGGCCAACGTCCTGACTTTC.

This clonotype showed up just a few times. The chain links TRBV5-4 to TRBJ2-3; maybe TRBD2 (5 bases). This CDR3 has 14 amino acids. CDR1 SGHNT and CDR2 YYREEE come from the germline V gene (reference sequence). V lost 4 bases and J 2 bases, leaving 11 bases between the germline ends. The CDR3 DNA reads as TGTGCCAGCAGCACCCCGACTACCACAGATACGCAGTATTTT. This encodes CASSTPTTTDTQYF.

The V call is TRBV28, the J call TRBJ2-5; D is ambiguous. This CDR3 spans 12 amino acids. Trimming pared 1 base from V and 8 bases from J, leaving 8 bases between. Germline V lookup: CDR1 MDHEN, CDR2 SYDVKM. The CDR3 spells CASSLFSRTQYF. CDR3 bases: TGTGCCAGCAGTTTATTTTCTAGAACCCAGTACTTC.

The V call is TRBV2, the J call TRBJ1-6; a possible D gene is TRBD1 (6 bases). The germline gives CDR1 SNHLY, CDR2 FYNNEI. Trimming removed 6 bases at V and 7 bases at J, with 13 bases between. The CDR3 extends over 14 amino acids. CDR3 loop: CASREDSLNSPLHF. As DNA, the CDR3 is TGTGCCAGCAGAGAGGACAGCTTAAATTCACCCCTCCACTTT.

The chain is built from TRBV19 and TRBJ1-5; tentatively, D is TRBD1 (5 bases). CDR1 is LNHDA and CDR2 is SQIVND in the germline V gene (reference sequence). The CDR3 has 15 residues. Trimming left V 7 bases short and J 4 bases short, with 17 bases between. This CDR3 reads CASTPDSPRNQPQHF. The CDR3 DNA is TGTGCCAGTACCCCCGACAGCCCGAGGAATCAGCCCCAGCATTTT.

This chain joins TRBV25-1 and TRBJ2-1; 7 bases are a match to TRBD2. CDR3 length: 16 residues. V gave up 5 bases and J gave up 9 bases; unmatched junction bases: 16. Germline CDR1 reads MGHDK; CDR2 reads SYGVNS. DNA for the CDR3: TGTGCCAGCAGTACCGCGGACCTCGGGAGGTCAGCTGAGCAGTTCTTC. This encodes CASSTADLGRSAEQFF. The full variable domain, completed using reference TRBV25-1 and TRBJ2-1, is EADIYQTPRYLVIGTGKKITLECSQTMGHDKMYWYQQDPGMELHLIHYSYGVNSTEKGDLSSESTVSRIRTEHFPLTLESARPSHTSQYLCASSTADLGRSAEQFFGPGTRLTVL.